This T cell receptor beta chain was recorded in a study of blood T cell repertoires in COVID-19. Study details: COVID-19 samples collected from the United States, Italy and Spain covered acute and convalescent phases.

This clone was seen more than once but under ten times. V was clipped by 2 bases and J by 6 bases; unmatched bases: 6. CDR1 MNHNS and CDR2 SASEGT come from the germline V gene. The CDR3 length is 15 residues. Repertoires were generated with immunoSEQ multiplex PCR, while TCRdb's copy carries only in-frame clones and drops some. The data contain 65,000 or so clones, over 80% of them singletons. This receptor was taken from a man aged 30 to 45 with COVID-19, enrolled during active disease. The chain uses TRBV6-1 and TRBJ2-2; 7 bases are a match to TRBD1. The source material was peripheral blood. CDR3 sequence (DNA): TGTGCCAGCAGTGAATATGACAGGGTGGCCGGGGAGCTGTTTTTT. Its translation is CASSEYDRVAGELFF.